One and the same sample provided the 24 T cell receptor beta chains below, sequenced in a study of identical twins. TCRdb re-called the 5' RACE reads through MiXCR, storing one row per CDR3 protein. The sample contains about 520,000 distinct CDR3 sequences, less than 25% of which appear only once. These same records also appear under a second study, on T cells expressing NK-cell markers.

Sequencing was performed on CD4+ T cells sorted from blood. These receptor sequences come from a woman under 30 in good health.

The chain carries TRBV12-3 or TRBV12-4 and TRBJ1-5; a possible D gene is TRBD1 (5 bases). V lost 6 bases to trimming and J lost 6 bases, with 15 bases between them. The CDR3 has 14 residues. The CDR3 is CASSLDGGFQPQHF. The CDR3 DNA sequence: TGTGCCAGCAGCTTGGACGGGGGGTTTCAGCCCCAGCATTTT.

This clonotype was picked up a small number of times. J is TRBJ1-1 and V is TRBV7-2; a weak D match, TRBD1 (5 bases). Germline V lookup: CDR1 SGHTA, CDR2 FQGNSA. This CDR3 has 12 amino acids. Trimming took 10 bases from V and 4 from J, leaving 13 bases between them. CDR3 coding DNA: TGTGCCACAGGATGGGGGACCACTGAAGCTTTCTTT. The encoded protein is CATGWGTTEAFF.

The sample holds many counts of this clonotype. The chain uses TRBV5-1 and TRBJ2-7, with TRBD2 matching 8 bases. This CDR3 is built from 14 residues. Germline values: CDR1 SGHRS, CDR2 YFSETQ. With V trimmed by 0 bases and J by 2 bases, 1 base remained unmatched. CDR3 in amino acids: CASSLVAGTYEQYF. The CDR3 coding sequence is TGCGCCAGCAGCTTGGTAGCGGGAACCTACGAGCAGTACTTC.

This clonotype was seen only a few times. The J gene is TRBJ1-1, the V gene TRBV6-1, with unresolved D. The CDR3 length is 12 residues. Trimming removed 5 bases at V and 2 bases at J, with 6 bases between. In germline, CDR1 is MNHNS, CDR2 SASEGT. The CDR3 region is CASSIINTEAFF. Written as DNA, the CDR3 is TGTGCCAGCAGTATCATAAACACTGAAGCTTTCTTT.

This clonotype was seen a few times. This chain uses TRBV5-6 with TRBJ2-1; D possibly corresponds to TRBD1 (6 bases). The V and J ends lost 4 bases and 7 bases respectively, with 18 bases between them. The CDR3 totals 15 residues. Germline loops: CDR1 SGHDT, CDR2 YYEEEE. As DNA, the CDR3 is TGTGCCAGCAGCATTCGGACAATTCAGGGGAATGAGCAGTTCTTC. Translated, it gives CASSIRTIQGNEQFF.

The chain combines TRBV20-1 with TRBJ1-5; D is possibly TRBD1 (5 bases). This CDR3 has 15 residues. V dropped 2 bases and J dropped 3 bases, with 14 bases sitting between them. CDR1 and CDR2 from the germline V gene are DFQATT and SNEGSKA (reference sequence). CDR3 nucleotides: TGCAGTGCTAGAAAACCTCAGGGTACCAATCAGCCCCAGCATTTT. Translation: CSARKPQGTNQPQHF.

This clonotype was picked up a small number of times. J is TRBJ1-2 and V is TRBV7-8; the D is unclear. The CDR3 runs to 17 residues. V lost 5 bases and J lost 2, with 21 bases in between. Germline CDR1 and CDR2: SGHVS and FQNEAQ. The CDR3 region is CASSPTSLRTGNYGYTF. The CDR3 DNA sequence: TGTGCCAGCAGCCCAACTTCCCTAAGGACGGGGAACTATGGCTACACCTTC.

This clonotype has just a few counts. The J gene is TRBJ2-3, the V gene TRBV20-1; 12 bases line up with TRBD2. The CDR3 has 16 amino acids. V gave up 5 bases and J gave up 0 bases; unmatched junction bases: 6. Germline-derived CDR1 and CDR2 are DFQATT and SNEGSKA (reference sequence). CDR3 DNA: TGCAGTGCTGGGCGAGGGACTAGCGGGAGCACAGATACGCAGTATTTT. Translated, it gives CSAGRGTSGSTDTQYF.

The V gene is TRBV12-3 or TRBV12-4, the J gene TRBJ2-7, with D perhaps TRBD2 (6 bases). V lost 6 bases to trimming and J lost 2 bases, with 11 bases between them. The CDR3 extends over 13 amino acids. CDR3 nucleotides: TGTGCCAGCAGGGCGGGACGGGCCTACGAGCAGTACTTC. It encodes CASRAGRAYEQYF.

This clonotype turned up a few times. V is TRBV7-2 and J is TRBJ2-7; 7 bases align to TRBD1. This CDR3 contains 13 residues. Germline CDR1 reads SGHTA; CDR2 reads FQGNSA. The junction had 8 bases not matched to a gene; V was cut back by 5 bases and J by 7 bases. The CDR3 is CASSQTGSGEQYF. In nucleotides, the CDR3 is TGTGCCAGCAGCCAGACAGGGTCGGGGGAGCAGTACTTC.

This chain joins TRBV20-1 and TRBJ2-1, with D tentatively TRBD1 (5 bases). V lost 0 bases and J lost 12, with 9 bases in between. The CDR3 is 11 residues long. Germline V gives CDR1 DFQATT, CDR2 SNEGSKA (reference sequence). The CDR3: CSARDSGSQFF. The CDR3 coding sequence is TGCAGTGCTAGAGATTCAGGGTCGCAGTTCTTC.

This clonotype was recorded a few times. The chain uses TRBV11-2 and TRBJ2-7; 13 nucleotides line up with TRBD2. CDR1 and CDR2 (germline): SGHAT, FQNNGV. The CDR3 contains 16 residues. V shed 5 bases, J shed 7 bases, and the junction held 11 bases outside the gene matches. CDR3 sequence: CASSLRTSGSFGEQYF. The CDR3 bases are TGTGCCAGCAGCCTCCGGACTAGCGGGAGCTTTGGTGAGCAGTACTTC.

This clonotype was seen at least ten times. This sequence joins TRBV20-1 and TRBJ2-3; 8 bases are a match to TRBD2. Germline CDR1 reads DFQATT; CDR2 reads SNEGSKA (reference sequence). J gave up 4 bases and V 1 base, and 4 bases lay outside the gene matches. There are 14 residues in the CDR3. The CDR3 loop reads CSARGGLAPDTQYF. The CDR3 DNA sequence: TGCAGTGCTAGAGGTGGACTAGCTCCAGATACGCAGTATTTT.

In its sample, this clonotype was seen a few times. The V and J genes are TRBV5-1 and TRBJ2-5; 9 bases agree with TRBD1. The V gene's germline CDR1 is SGHRS and CDR2 YFSETQ. V shed 4 bases, J shed 4 bases, and the junction held 5 bases outside the gene matches. This CDR3 spans 14 amino acids. This CDR3 is CASSGGQGRETQYF. CDR3 in DNA: TGCGCCAGCAGCGGAGGACAGGGGAGAGAGACCCAGTACTTC.

The sample holds a few counts of this clonotype. Here the CDR3 reads CASKEGSIQPQHF. The CDR3 DNA sequence: TGTGCCAGCAAGGAGGGCTCAATTCAGCCCCAGCATTTT. This chain connects TRBV2 to TRBJ1-5; no firm D call. CDR3 length equals 13 residues. Germline-derived CDR1 and CDR2 are SNHLY and FYNNEI. V was shortened by 7 bases and J by 6 bases, with 13 bases between the two germline ends.

Only a few counts were recorded for this clonotype. The chain uses TRBV12-3 or TRBV12-4 and TRBJ2-4; D call uncertain. CDR3 size: 14 residues. The V end lost 7 bases, the J end lost 0 bases, and 10 bases lay between the germline ends. In DNA form, the CDR3 reads TGTGCCAGCACCCTGGGTGGAGCCAAAAACATTCAGTACTTC. It codes for CASTLGGAKNIQYF.

This chain connects TRBV20-1 to TRBJ2-7, with D tentatively TRBD2 (6 bases). Germline CDR1 is DFQATT and CDR2 is SNEGSKA (reference sequence). Trimming took 0 bases from V and 5 from J, leaving 20 bases between them. The CDR3 runs to 16 residues. The CDR3, as DNA: TGCAGTGCTAGAGATCGAGACGGTAGCCGCGGGGACGAGCAGTACTTC. Protein: CSARDRDGSRGDEQYF.

In its sample, this clonotype was seen many times. One junction end does not reproduce the germline sequence, and a read error may be involved. The genes are TRBV5-1 and TRBJ2-7; D is unclear. Germline assignment: CDR1 SGHRS and CDR2 YFSETQ. The length of the CDR3 is 12 residues. CDR3 sequence (DNA): TGTGCCAGCAGCTTAGATCTCTACGAGCAGTACTTC. Amino acids: CASSLDLYEQYF.

The V call is TRBV20-1, the J call TRBJ2-7, with no clear D. CDR1 and CDR2 (germline): DFQATT, SNEGSKA (reference sequence). V lost 0 bases and J 7 bases, leaving 7 bases between the germline ends. The CDR3 runs to 11 residues. The CDR3 DNA reads as TGCAGTGCTAGAGACCGGTGGGAGCAGTACTTC. Translating gives CSARDRWEQYF.

The rearrangement uses TRBV5-5 and TRBJ1-4; TRBD1 might be the D (5 bases). CDR1 and CDR2 from the germline V gene are SGHKS and YYEKEE (reference sequence). V lost 4 bases and J lost 4, with 14 bases in between. CDR3 length: 15 amino acids. CDR3 loop: CASSGAAQVNEKLFF. In DNA, the CDR3 is TGTGCCAGCAGCGGAGCCGCACAGGTTAATGAAAAACTGTTTTTT.

The table lists this clonotype with a few counts. J is TRBJ2-5 and V is TRBV5-1; TRBD2 agrees at 7 bases. Unmatched junction bases numbered 8, after V lost 6 bases and J lost 3 bases. The CDR3 sequence is 14 residues long. Germline CDR1 is SGHRS and CDR2 is YFSETQ. The CDR3 is CASKYRLAEETQYF. The DNA of the CDR3 is TGCGCCAGCAAATACCGGCTAGCGGAAGAGACCCAGTACTTC.

This clonotype occurred a few times. The chain's CDR3 is CSASRGGLSPLHF. In DNA, the CDR3 is TGCAGTGCTAGTAGAGGGGGGCTTTCACCCCTCCACTTT. J is TRBJ1-6 and V is TRBV20-1; possibly TRBD1 for D (6 bases). The V gene lost 3 bases and the J gene lost 9 bases, with 12 bases spanning the gap. The CDR3 is made up of 13 amino acids. CDR1 DFQATT and CDR2 SNEGSKA come from the germline V gene (reference sequence).

This clonotype was counted between two and nine times. This chain uses TRBV11-2 with TRBJ2-1, with 11 nucleotides matching TRBD2. Germline CDR1 and CDR2: SGHAT and FQNNGV. V lost 5 bases and J lost 4; bases outside the gene matches: 13. The CDR3 runs to 18 residues. For the CDR3, the DNA is TGTGCCAGCAGCCAGCTCCCCCCACTAGCGGGAGAATACAATGAGCAGTTCTTC. The encoded protein is CASSQLPPLAGEYNEQFF.

The chain links TRBV9 to TRBJ2-2; maybe TRBD1 (6 bases). Trimming took 0 bases from V and 3 from J, leaving 9 bases between them. Germline V lookup: CDR1 SGDLS, CDR2 YYNGEE. The length of the CDR3 is 15 residues. CDR3 sequence reads: CASSVGDTYTGELFF. The CDR3 region has the DNA TGTGCCAGCAGCGTAGGGGACACGTACACCGGGGAGCTGTTTTTT.